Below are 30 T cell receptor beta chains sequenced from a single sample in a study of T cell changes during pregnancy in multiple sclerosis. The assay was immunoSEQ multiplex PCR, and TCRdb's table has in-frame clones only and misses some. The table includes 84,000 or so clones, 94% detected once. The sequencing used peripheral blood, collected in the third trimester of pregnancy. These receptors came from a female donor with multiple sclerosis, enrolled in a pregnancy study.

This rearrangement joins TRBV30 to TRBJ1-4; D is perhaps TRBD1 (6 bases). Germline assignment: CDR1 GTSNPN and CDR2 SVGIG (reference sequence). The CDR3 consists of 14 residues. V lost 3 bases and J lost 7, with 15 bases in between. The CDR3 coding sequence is TGTGCCTGGAGCCTCAGGGGCATGGGTGAAAAACTGTTTTTT. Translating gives CAWSLRGMGEKLFF. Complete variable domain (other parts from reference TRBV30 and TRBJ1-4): SQTIHQWPATLVQPVGSPLSLECTVEGTSNPNLYWYRQAAGRGLQLLFYSVGIGQISSEVPQNLSASRPQDRQFILSSKKLLLSDSGFYLCAWSLRGMGEKLFFGSGTQLSVL.

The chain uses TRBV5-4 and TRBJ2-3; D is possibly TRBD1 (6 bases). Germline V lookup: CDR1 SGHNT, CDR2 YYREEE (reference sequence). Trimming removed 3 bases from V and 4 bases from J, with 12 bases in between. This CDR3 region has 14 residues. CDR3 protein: CASSYGQTADTQYF. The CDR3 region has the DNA TGTGCCAGCAGCTACGGACAGACTGCAGATACGCAGTATTTT.

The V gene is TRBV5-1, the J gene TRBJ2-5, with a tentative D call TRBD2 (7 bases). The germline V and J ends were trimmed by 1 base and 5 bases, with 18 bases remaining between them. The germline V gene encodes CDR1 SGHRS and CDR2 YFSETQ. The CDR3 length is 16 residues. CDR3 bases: TGCGCCAGCAGCTTGACCACAGGGAGGGTAGGGGAGACCCAGTACTTC. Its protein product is CASSLTTGRVGETQYF.

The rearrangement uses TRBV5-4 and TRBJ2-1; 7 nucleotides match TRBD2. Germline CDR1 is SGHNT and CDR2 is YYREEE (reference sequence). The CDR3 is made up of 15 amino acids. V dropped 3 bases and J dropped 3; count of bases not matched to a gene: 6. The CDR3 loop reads CASSWRREYYNEQFF. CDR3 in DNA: TGTGCCAGCAGCTGGAGGCGGGAGTACTACAATGAGCAGTTCTTC.

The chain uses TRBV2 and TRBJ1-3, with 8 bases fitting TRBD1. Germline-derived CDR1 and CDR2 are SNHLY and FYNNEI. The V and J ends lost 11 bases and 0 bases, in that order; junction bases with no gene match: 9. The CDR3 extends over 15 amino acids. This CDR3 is CAGGQGSASGNTIYF. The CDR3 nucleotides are TGTGCCGGCGGACAGGGTTCTGCCTCTGGAAACACCATATATTTT.

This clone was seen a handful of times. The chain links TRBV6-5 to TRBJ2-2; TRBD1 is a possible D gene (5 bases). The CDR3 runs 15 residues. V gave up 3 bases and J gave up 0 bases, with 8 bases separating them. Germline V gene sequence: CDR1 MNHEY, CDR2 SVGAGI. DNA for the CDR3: TGTGCCAGCAGTTATAGACAGCCGAACACCGGGGAGCTGTTTTTT. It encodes CASSYRQPNTGELFF.

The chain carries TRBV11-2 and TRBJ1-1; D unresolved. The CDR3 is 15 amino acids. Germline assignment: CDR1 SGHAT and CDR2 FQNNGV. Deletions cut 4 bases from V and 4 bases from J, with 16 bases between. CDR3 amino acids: CASSSVRIRSTEAFF. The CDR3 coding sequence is TGTGCCAGCAGCTCCGTTAGGATTCGGAGCACTGAAGCTTTCTTT.

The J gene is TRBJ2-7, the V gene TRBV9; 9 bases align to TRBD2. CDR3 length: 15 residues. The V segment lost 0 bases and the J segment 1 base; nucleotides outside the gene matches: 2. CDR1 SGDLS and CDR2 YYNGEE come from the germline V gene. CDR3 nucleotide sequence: TGTGCCAGCAGCGTAGCGGCGGGGGGGTCCTACGAGCAGTACTTC. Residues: CASSVAAGGSYEQYF. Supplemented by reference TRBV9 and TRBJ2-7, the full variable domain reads DSGVTQTPKHLITATGQRVTLRCSPRSGDLSVYWYQQSLDQGLQFLIQYYNGEERAKGNILERFSAQQFPDLHSELNLSSLELGDSALYFCASSVAAGGSYEQYFGPGTRLTVT.

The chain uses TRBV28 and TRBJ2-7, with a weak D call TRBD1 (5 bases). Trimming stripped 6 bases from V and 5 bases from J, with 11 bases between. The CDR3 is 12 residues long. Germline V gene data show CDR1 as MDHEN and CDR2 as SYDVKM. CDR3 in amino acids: CASSYRSNEQYF. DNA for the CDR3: TGTGCCAGCAGCTACAGGTCCAACGAGCAGTACTTC. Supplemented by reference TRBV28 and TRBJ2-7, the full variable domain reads DVKVTQSSRYLVKRTGEKVFLECVQDMDHENMFWYRQDPGLGLRLIYFSYDVKMKEKGDIPEGYSVSREKKERFSLILESASTNQTSMYLCASSYRSNEQYFGPGTRLTVT.

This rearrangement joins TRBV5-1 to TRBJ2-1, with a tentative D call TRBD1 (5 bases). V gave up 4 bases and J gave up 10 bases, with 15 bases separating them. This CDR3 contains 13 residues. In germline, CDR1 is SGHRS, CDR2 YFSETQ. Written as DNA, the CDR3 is TGCGCCAGCAGCCACCTAGGGGCCGGCGAGCAGTTCTTC. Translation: CASSHLGAGEQFF. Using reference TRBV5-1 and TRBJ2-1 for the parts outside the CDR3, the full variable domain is KAGVTQTPRYLIKTRGQQVTLSCSPISGHRSVSWYQQTPGQGLQFLFEYFSETQRNKGNFPGRFSGRQFSNSRSEMNVSTLELGDSALYLCASSHLGAGEQFFGPGTRLTVL.

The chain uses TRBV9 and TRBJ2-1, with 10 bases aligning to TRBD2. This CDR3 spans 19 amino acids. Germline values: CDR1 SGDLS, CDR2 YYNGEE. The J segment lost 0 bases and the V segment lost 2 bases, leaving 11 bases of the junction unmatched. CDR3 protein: CASSVGPGLATSSYNEQFF. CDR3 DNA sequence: TGTGCCAGCAGCGTGGGTCCGGGACTAGCGACTAGCTCCTACAATGAGCAGTTCTTC.

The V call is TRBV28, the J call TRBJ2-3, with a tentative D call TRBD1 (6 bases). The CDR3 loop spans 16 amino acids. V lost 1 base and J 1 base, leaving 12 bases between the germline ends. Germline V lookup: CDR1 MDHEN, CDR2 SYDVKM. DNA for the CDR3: TGTGCCAGCAGTTTATCATCAGGGGCCGGCACAGATACGCAGTATTTT. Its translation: CASSLSSGAGTDTQYF.

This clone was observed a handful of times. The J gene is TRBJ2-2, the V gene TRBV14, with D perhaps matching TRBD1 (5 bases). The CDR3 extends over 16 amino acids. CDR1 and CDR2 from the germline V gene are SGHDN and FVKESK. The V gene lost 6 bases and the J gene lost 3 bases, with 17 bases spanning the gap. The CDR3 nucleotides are TGTGCCAGCAGTCTTGTCGGCAGGGCAGACACCGGGGAGCTGTTTTTT. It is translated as CASSLVGRADTGELFF.

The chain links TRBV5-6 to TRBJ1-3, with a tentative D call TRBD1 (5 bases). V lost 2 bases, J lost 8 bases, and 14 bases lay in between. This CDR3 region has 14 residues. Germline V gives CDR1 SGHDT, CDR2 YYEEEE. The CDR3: CASSFFSAGDTIYF. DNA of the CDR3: TGTGCCAGCAGCTTTTTCTCAGCGGGGGACACCATATATTTT.

CDR3 amino acids: CASSLETSAGAGYNEQFF. CDR3 nucleotides: TGTGCCAGCAGCTTGGAGACCTCAGCGGGCGCAGGGTACAATGAGCAGTTCTTC. This sequence joins TRBV7-9 and TRBJ2-1; D is perhaps TRBD2 (6 bases). This CDR3 is 18 amino acids long. Deletions cut 3 bases from V and 4 bases from J, with 22 bases between. Germline values: CDR1 SEHNR, CDR2 FQNEAQ (reference sequence).

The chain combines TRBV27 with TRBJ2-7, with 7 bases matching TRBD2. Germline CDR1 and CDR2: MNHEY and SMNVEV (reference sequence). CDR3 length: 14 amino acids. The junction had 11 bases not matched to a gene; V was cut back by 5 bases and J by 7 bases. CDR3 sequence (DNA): TGTGCCAGCAGTCCCGGGACTACCTTTGGAGAGCAGTACTTC. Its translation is CASSPGTTFGEQYF.

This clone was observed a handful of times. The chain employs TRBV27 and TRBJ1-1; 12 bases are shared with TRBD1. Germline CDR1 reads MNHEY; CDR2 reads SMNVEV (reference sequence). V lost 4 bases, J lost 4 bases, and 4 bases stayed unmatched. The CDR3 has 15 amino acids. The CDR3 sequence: CASSWDRGPSTEAFF. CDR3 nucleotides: TGTGCCAGCAGTTGGGACAGGGGGCCCAGCACTGAAGCTTTCTTT.

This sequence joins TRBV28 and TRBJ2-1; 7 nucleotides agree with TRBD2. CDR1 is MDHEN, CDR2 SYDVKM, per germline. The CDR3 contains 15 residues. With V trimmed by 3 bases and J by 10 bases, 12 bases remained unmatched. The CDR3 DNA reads TGTGCCAGCAGTTTTGATCTTGCGGGAGCACAAGAGCAGTTCTTC. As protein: CASSFDLAGAQEQFF.

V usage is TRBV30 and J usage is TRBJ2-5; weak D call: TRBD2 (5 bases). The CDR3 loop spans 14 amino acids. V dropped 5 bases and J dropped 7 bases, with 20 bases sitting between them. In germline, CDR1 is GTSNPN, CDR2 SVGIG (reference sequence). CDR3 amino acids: CAWGDRRGGGTQYF. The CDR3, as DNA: TGTGCCTGGGGGGATAGGAGAGGAGGAGGGACCCAGTACTTC. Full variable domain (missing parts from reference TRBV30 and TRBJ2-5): SQTIHQWPATLVQPVGSPLSLECTVEGTSNPNLYWYRQAAGRGLQLLFYSVGIGQISSEVPQNLSASRPQDRQFILSSKKLLLSDSGFYLCAWGDRRGGGTQYFGPGTRLLVL.

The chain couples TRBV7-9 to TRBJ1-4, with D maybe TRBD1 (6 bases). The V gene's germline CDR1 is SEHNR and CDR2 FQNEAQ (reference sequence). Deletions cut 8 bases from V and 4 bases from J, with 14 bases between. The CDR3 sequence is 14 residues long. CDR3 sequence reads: CASLPRGRNEKLFF. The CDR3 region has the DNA TGTGCCAGCCTACCCAGGGGACGTAATGAAAAACTGTTTTTT.

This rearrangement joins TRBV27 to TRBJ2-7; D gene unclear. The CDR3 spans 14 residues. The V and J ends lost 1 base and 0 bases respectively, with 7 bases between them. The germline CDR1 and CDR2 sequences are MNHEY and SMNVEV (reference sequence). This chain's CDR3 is CASSLFLSSYEQYF. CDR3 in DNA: TGTGCCAGCAGTTTATTTTTGAGCTCCTACGAGCAGTACTTC.

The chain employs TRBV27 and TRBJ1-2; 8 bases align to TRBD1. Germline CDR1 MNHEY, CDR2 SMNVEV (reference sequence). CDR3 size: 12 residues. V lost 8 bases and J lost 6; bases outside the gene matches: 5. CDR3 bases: TGTGCCAGCTATGCAGGGGGCGATGGCTACACCTTC. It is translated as CASYAGGDGYTF.

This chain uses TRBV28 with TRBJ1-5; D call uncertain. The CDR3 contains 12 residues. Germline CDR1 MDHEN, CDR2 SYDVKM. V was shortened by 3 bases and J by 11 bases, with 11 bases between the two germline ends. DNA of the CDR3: TGTGCCAGCAGTTTCCCAACCCGGGCCCAGCATTTT. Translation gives CASSFPTRAQHF. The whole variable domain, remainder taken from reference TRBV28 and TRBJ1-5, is DVKVTQSSRYLVKRTGEKVFLECVQDMDHENMFWYRQDPGLGLRLIYFSYDVKMKEKGDIPEGYSVSREKKERFSLILESASTNQTSMYLCASSFPTRAQHFGDGTRLSIL.

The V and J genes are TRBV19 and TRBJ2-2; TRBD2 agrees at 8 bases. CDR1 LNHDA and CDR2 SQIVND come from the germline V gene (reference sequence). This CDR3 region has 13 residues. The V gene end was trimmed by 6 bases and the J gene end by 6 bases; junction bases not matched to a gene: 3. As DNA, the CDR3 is TGTGCCAGTAGCACGACTAGCGCCGGGGAGCTGTTTTTT. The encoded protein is CASSTTSAGELFF.

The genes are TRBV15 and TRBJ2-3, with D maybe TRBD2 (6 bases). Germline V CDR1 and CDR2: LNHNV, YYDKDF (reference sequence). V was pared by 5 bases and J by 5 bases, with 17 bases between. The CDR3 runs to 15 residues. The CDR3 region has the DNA TGTGCCACCAGCGCCGCCCAGCGGGCGAGAGATACGCAGTATTTT. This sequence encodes CATSAAQRARDTQYF. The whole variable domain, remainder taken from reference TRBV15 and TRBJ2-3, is DAMVIQNPRYQVTQFGKPVTLSCSQTLNHNVMYWYQQKSSQAPKLLFHYYDKDFNNEADTPDNFQSRRPNTSFCFLDIRSPGLGDTAMYLCATSAAQRARDTQYFGPGTRLTVL.

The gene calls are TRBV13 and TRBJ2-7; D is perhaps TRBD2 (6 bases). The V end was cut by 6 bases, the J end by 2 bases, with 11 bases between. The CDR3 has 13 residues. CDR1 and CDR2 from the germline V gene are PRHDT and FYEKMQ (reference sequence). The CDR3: CASRLGGTYEQYF. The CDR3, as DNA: TGTGCCAGCAGGTTGGGCGGGACCTACGAGCAGTACTTC.

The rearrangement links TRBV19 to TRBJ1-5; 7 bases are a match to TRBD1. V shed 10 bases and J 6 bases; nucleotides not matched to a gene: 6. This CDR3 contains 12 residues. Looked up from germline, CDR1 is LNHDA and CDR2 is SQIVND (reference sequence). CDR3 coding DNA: TGTGCCACCGCGACAGGGCTTCAGCCCCAGCATTTT. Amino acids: CATATGLQPQHF.

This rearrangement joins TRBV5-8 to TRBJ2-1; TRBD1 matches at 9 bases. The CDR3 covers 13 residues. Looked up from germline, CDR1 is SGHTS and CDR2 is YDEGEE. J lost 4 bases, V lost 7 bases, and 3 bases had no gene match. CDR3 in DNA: TGTGCCAGCGGGGACAGGGAGTACAATGAGCAGTTCTTC. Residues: CASGDREYNEQFF.

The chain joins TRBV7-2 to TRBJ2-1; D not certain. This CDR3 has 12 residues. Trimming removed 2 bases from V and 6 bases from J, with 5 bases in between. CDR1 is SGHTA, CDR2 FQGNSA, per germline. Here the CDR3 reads CASSLPGNEQFF. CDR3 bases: TGTGCCAGCAGCTTACCGGGCAATGAGCAGTTCTTC.

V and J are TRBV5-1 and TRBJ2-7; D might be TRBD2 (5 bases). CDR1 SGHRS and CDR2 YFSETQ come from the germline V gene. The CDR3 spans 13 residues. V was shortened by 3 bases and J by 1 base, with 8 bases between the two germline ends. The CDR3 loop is CASSSGESYEQYF. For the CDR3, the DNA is TGCGCCAGCAGCTCCGGGGAATCCTACGAGCAGTACTTC. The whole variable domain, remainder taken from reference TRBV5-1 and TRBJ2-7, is KAGVTQTPRYLIKTRGQQVTLSCSPISGHRSVSWYQQTPGQGLQFLFEYFSETQRNKGNFPGRFSGRQFSNSRSEMNVSTLELGDSALYLCASSSGESYEQYFGPGTRLTVT.